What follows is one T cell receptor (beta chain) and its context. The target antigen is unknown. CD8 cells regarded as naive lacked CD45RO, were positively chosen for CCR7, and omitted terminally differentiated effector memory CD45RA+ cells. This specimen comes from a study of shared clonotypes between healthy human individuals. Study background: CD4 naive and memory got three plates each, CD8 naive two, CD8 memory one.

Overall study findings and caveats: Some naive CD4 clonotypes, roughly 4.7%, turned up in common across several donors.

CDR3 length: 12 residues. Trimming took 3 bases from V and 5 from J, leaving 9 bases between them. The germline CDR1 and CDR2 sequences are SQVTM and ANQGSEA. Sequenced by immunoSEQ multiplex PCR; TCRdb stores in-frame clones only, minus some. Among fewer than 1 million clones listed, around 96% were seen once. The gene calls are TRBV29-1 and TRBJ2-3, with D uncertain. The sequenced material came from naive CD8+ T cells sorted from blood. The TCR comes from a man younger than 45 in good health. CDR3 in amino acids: CSVDYTKDTQYF. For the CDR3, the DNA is TGCAGCGTTGATTACACTAAAGATACGCAGTATTTT.